This T cell receptor (beta chain) was identified during a study of blood T cell repertoires in COVID-19. TCRdb's table, derived via immunoSEQ multiplex PCR, lists solely in-frame clones and lacks some. The data hold 310,000 or so clones, with roughly 87% observed a single time. Trimming left V 5 bases short and J 3 bases short, with 11 bases between. The germline V gene encodes CDR1 SGHNT and CDR2 YENEEA. The CDR3 runs to 13 residues. The sample was PBMCs or T cells enriched from blood (not recorded which). This sequence was found in a woman aged 40 to 50 who had recovered from COVID-19. The chain couples TRBV11-3 to TRBJ2-7; tentative D call: TRBD1 (6 bases). For the CDR3, the DNA is TGTGCCAGCAGCAAAGGGGGTGGCTACGAGCAGTACTTC. Encoded protein: CASSKGGGYEQYF.